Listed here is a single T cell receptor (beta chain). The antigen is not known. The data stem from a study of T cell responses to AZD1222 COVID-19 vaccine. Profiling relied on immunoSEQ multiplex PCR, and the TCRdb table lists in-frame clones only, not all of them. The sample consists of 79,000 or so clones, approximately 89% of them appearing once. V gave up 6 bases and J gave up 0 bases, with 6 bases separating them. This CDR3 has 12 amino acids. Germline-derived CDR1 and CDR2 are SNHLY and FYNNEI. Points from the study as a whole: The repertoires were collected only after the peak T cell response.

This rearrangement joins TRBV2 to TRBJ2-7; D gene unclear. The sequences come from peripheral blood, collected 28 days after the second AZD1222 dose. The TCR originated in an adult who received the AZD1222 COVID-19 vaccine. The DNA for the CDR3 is TGTGCCAGCAGCCAACTCTCCTACGAGCAGTACTTC. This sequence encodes CASSQLSYEQYF.